The present T cell receptor beta chain was sequenced within a study of breast tumors, draining lymph nodes, adjacent tissues. The V gene lost 2 bases and the J gene lost 8 bases, with 3 bases spanning the gap. Germline assignment: CDR1 DFQATT and CDR2 SNEGSKA (reference sequence). The CDR3 sequence is 10 residues long. MiXCR, run by TCRdb on the multiplex PCR reads, gives a single entry per CDR3 protein. The table records a few hundred thousand distinct CDR3 sequences, nearly 35% of them present only once. Breast cancer patients provided tissue from their axillary draining lymph nodes. V is TRBV20-1 and J is TRBJ1-4; no clear D. The TCR sequence derives from a female donor with breast cancer. Some clones in this sample may be carry-over from other donors' samples. Input material: axillary lymph node tissue. This chain's CDR3 is CSARFEKLFF. CDR3 bases: TGCAGTGCTAGATTCGAAAAACTGTTTTTT.